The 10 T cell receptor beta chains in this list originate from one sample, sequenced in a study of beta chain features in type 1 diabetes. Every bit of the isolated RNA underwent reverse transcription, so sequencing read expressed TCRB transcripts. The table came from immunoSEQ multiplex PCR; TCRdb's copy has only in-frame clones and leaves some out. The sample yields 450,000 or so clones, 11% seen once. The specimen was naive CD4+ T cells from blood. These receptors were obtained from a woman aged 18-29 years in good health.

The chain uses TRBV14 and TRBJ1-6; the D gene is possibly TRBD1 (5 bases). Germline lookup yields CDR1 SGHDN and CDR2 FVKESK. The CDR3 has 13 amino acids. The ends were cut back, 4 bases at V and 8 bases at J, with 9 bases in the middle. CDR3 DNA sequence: TGTGCCAGCAGCCGGAGCAGGGATTCACCCCTCCACTTT. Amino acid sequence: CASSRSRDSPLHF.

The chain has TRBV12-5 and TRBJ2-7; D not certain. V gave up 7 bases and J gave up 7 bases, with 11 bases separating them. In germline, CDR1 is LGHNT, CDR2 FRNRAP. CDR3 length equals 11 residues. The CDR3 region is CASANLREQYF. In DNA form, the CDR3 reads TGTGCTAGTGCCAATTTGCGTGAGCAGTACTTC.

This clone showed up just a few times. The CDR3: CAQGLYSEQYF. DNA of the CDR3: TGTGCTCAAGGACTCTATTCCGAGCAGTACTTC. The genes are TRBV30 and TRBJ2-7; D is perhaps TRBD2 (5 bases). From germline, CDR1 is GTSNPN and CDR2 SVGIG (reference sequence). This CDR3 has 11 residues.

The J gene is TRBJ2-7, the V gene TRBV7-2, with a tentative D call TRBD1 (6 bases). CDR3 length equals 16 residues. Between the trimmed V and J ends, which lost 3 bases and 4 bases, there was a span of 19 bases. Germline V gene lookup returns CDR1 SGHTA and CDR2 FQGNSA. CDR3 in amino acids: CASSLDPGRGQYEQYF. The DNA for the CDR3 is TGTGCCAGCAGCTTGGACCCGGGACGTGGACAGTACGAGCAGTACTTC. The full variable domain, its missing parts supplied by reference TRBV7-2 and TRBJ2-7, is GAGVSQSPSNKVTEKGKDVELRCDPISGHTALYWYRQSLGQGLEFLIYFQGNSAPDKSGLPSDRFSAERTGGSVSTLTIQRTQQEDSAVYLCASSLDPGRGQYEQYFGPGTRLTVT.

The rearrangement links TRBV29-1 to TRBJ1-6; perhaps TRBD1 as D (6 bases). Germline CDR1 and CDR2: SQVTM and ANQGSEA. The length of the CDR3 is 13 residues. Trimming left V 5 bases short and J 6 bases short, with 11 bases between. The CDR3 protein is CSVRTDINSPLHF. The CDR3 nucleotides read TGCAGCGTTAGGACAGACATTAATTCACCCCTCCACTTT.

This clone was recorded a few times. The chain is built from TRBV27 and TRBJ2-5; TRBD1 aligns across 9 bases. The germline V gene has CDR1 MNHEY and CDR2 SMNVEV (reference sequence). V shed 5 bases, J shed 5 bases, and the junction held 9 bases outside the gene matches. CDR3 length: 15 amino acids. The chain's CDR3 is CASSRLDRGWETQYF. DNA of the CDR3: TGTGCCAGCAGTCGATTGGACAGGGGTTGGGAGACCCAGTACTTC.

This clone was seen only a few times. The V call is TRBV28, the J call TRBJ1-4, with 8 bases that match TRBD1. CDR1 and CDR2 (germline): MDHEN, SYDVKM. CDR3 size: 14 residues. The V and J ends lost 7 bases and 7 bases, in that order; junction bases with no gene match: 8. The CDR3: CASIGDRGSEKLFF. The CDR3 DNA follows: TGTGCCAGCATAGGAGACAGGGGAAGTGAAAAACTGTTTTTT.

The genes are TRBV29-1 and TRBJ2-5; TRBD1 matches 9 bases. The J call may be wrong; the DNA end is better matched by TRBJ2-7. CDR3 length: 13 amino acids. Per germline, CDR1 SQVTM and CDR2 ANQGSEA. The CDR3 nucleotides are TGCAGCGGGGGACAGGGTAACCTCTACGAGCAGTACTTC. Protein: CSGGQGNLYEQYF.

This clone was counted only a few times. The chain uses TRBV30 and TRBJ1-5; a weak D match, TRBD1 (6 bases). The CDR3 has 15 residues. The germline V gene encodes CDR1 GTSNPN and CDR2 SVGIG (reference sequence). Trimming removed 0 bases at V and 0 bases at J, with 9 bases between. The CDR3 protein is CAWSVQGHSNQPQHF. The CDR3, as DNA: TGTGCCTGGAGTGTACAGGGTCATAGCAATCAGCCCCAGCATTTT.

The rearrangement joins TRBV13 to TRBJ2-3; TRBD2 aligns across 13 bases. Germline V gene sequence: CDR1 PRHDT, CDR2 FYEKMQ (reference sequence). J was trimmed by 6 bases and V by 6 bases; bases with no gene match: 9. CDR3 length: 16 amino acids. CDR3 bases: TGTGCCAGCAGTTTGTCGACTAGCGGGGGGTTCGATACGCAGTATTTT. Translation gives CASSLSTSGGFDTQYF.